The next 29 T cell receptor beta chains were all read from a single sample in a study of blood T cell repertoires in COVID-19. Profiled with immunoSEQ multiplex PCR; TCRdb holds only in-frame clones, not every one. The sample contains hundreds of thousands of clones, about four fifths of which appear only once. The sample consisted of peripheral blood. The receptors shown here come from a woman of 80 years or more with acute or convalescent COVID-19.

This chain joins TRBV28 and TRBJ2-4; possibly TRBD1 for D (5 bases). CDR3 length equals 15 residues. Trimming cost V 7 bases and J 0 bases, with 13 bases left between them. Germline V gene lookup returns CDR1 MDHEN and CDR2 SYDVKM. CDR3 sequence reads: CASTQGRVAKNIQYF. The CDR3 DNA follows: TGTGCCAGCACCCAAGGCAGGGTAGCCAAAAACATTCAGTACTTC.

The chain has TRBV24-1 and TRBJ2-3; 7 nucleotides align to TRBD2. The germline CDR1 and CDR2 sequences are KGHDR and SFDVKD. The CDR3 is made up of 16 amino acids. With V trimmed by 0 bases and J by 3 bases, 5 bases remained unmatched. CDR3 sequence: CATSDLGGGGTDTQYF. For the CDR3, the DNA is TGTGCCACCAGTGATTTGGGGGGGGGAGGTACAGATACGCAGTATTTT.

The chain carries TRBV4-2 and TRBJ1-1, with D uncertain. The CDR3 spans 16 residues. Per germline, CDR1 LGHNA and CDR2 YNFKEQ. With 3 bases removed from V and 5 bases from J, the gap between germline ends came to 19 bases. CDR3 loop: CASSHSAQSMRTEAFF. The CDR3 nucleotides read TGTGCCAGCAGCCACTCCGCGCAATCCATGAGAACTGAAGCTTTCTTT.

This clone was detected a few times. The J gene is TRBJ2-7, the V gene TRBV7-2; D possibly corresponds to TRBD2 (6 bases). The germline V gene has CDR1 SGHTA and CDR2 FQGNSA. The CDR3 runs 14 residues. With 5 bases removed from V and 2 bases from J, the gap between germline ends came to 13 bases. The CDR3 bases are TGTGCCAGCAGCACCACGCGGGGACCCTACGAGCAGTACTTC. It is translated as CASSTTRGPYEQYF. Filled out from reference TRBV7-2 and TRBJ2-7, the complete variable domain reads GAGVSQSPSNKVTEKGKDVELRCDPISGHTALYWYRQSLGQGLEFLIYFQGNSAPDKSGLPSDRFSAERTGGSVSTLTIQRTQQEDSAVYLCASSTTRGPYEQYFGPGTRLTVT.

The V call is TRBV19, the J call TRBJ1-4; D call uncertain. The ends were cut back, 5 bases at V and 0 bases at J, with 7 bases in the middle. CDR1 and CDR2 (germline): LNHDA, SQIVND (reference sequence). There are 14 residues in the CDR3. The CDR3 reads CASSPEATNEKLFF. For the CDR3, the DNA is TGTGCCAGTAGTCCGGAGGCAACTAATGAAAAACTGTTTTTT. The full variable domain, completed using reference TRBV19 and TRBJ1-4, is DGGITQSPKYLFRKEGQNVTLSCEQNLNHDAMYWYRQDPGQGLRLIYYSQIVNDFQKGDIAEGYSVSREKKESFPLTVTSAQKNPTAFYLCASSPEATNEKLFFGSGTQLSVL.

The chain has TRBV3-1 (or the pseudogene TRBV3-2) and TRBJ2-2; TRBD2 is a possible D gene (5 bases). Germline CDR1 LGHDT, CDR2 YNNKEL (reference sequence). Trimming removed 4 bases at V and 7 bases at J, with 16 bases between. This CDR3 spans 15 amino acids. The CDR3 region is CASSPGLAGLGELFF. CDR3 sequence (DNA): TGTGCCAGCAGCCCCGGACTGGCAGGCCTCGGGGAGCTGTTTTTT.

The V call is TRBV7-3, the J call TRBJ2-3; TRBD2 matches 10 bases. Germline CDR1 reads SGHTA; CDR2 reads FQGTGA. Losses at the gene ends were 6 bases for V and 0 bases for J; bases not matched to a gene: 12. There are 18 residues in the CDR3. The DNA of the CDR3 is TGTGCCAGCAGTTCGACTAGCGGGCCCGTTACTAGCACAGATACGCAGTATTTT. It is translated as CASSSTSGPVTSTDTQYF. The full variable domain, completed using reference TRBV7-3 and TRBJ2-3, is GAGVSQTPSNKVTEKGKYVELRCDPISGHTALYWYRQSLGQGPEFLIYFQGTGAADDSGLPNDRFFAVRPEGSVSTLKIQRTERGDSAVYLCASSSTSGPVTSTDTQYFGPGTRLTVL.

This clone is a singleton in its sample. This rearrangement joins TRBV9 to TRBJ1-2, with a weak D call TRBD1 (6 bases). This CDR3 has 14 amino acids. CDR1 SGDLS and CDR2 YYNGEE come from the germline V gene. Trimming shortened V by 3 bases and J by 4 bases, and 13 bases separated the two germline ends. CDR3 residues: CASSETGTTYGYTF. CDR3 coding DNA: TGTGCCAGCAGCGAAACCGGGACAACCTATGGCTACACCTTC.

The chain combines TRBV5-4 with TRBJ2-2; TRBD1 matches 9 bases. The CDR3 has 16 amino acids. The V segment lost 6 bases and the J segment 4 bases; nucleotides outside the gene matches: 10. The V gene's germline CDR1 is SGHNT and CDR2 YYREEE (reference sequence). The CDR3, as DNA: TGTGCCAGCACACACGTACAGGGGGCGGGCACCGGGGAGCTGTTTTTT. This gives the protein CASTHVQGAGTGELFF.

This chain connects TRBV29-1 to TRBJ2-7, with D perhaps TRBD1 (5 bases). The germline V gene has CDR1 SQVTM and CDR2 ANQGSEA. CDR3 length equals 15 residues. V lost 7 bases, J lost 3 bases, and 22 bases lay in between. The CDR3 region is CSGGKWQGNHYEQYF. As DNA, the CDR3 is TGCAGCGGGGGCAAGTGGCAGGGTAACCACTACGAGCAGTACTTC.

V is TRBV29-1 and J is TRBJ1-1; 9 nucleotides line up with TRBD1. The V and J ends lost 6 bases and 2 bases, in that order; junction bases with no gene match: 4. The germline CDR1 and CDR2 sequences are SQVTM and ANQGSEA. The CDR3 runs to 13 residues. CDR3 nucleotides: TGCAGCGTCGGGGACAGGGCAAACACTGAAGCTTTCTTT. Amino acid sequence: CSVGDRANTEAFF. Full variable domain (remainder filled in from reference TRBV29-1 and TRBJ1-1): SAVISQKPSRDICQRGTSLTIQCQVDSQVTMMFWYRQQPGQSLTLIATANQGSEATYESGFVIDKFPISRPNLTFSTLTVSNMSPEDSSIYLCSVGDRANTEAFFGQGTRLTVV.

This clone was detected only a few times. V and J are TRBV28 and TRBJ2-2, with 9 bases that match TRBD1. Per the germline V gene, CDR1 is MDHEN and CDR2 is SYDVKM. The CDR3 runs 15 residues. Losses at the gene ends were 8 bases for V and 4 bases for J; bases not matched to a gene: 8. CDR3 sequence (DNA): TGTGCCAGCTACGGACAGGGGTTGGGCACCGGGGAGCTGTTTTTT. The encoded protein is CASYGQGLGTGELFF.

The chain couples TRBV28 to TRBJ1-6; 8 bases line up with TRBD1. With 6 bases clipped from V and 6 bases from J, the junction kept 10 bases outside the gene matches. Germline V gene sequence: CDR1 MDHEN, CDR2 SYDVKM. The CDR3 sequence is 16 residues long. CDR3 DNA sequence: TGTGCCAGCAGCCCCAGGGGGCTTACGGGTAATTCACCCCTCCACTTT. The encoded protein is CASSPRGLTGNSPLHF.

V gene TRBV19 combines with J gene TRBJ2-5; TRBD1 agrees at 8 bases. This CDR3 is 12 amino acids long. Germline V gene sequence: CDR1 LNHDA, CDR2 SQIVND (reference sequence). The V and J ends lost 8 bases and 4 bases, in that order; junction bases with no gene match: 3. CDR3 residues: CASATGGETQYF. The CDR3 DNA reads as TGTGCCAGTGCTACAGGGGGAGAGACCCAGTACTTC.

The chain is built from TRBV11-2 and TRBJ1-6, with TRBD1 matching 9 bases. Looked up from germline, CDR1 is SGHAT and CDR2 is FQNNGV. The CDR3 consists of 16 residues. V dropped 4 bases and J dropped 9; count of bases not matched to a gene: 10. CDR3: CASSSLPGQGTSPLHF. The CDR3 nucleotides read TGTGCCAGCAGCTCCCTCCCGGGACAGGGTACTTCACCCCTCCACTTT.

The table lists this clone with a few counts. The gene calls are TRBV7-3 and TRBJ2-2, with TRBD1 matching 7 bases. J was trimmed by 7 bases and V by 6 bases; bases with no gene match: 8. The CDR3 has 14 amino acids. Germline assignment: CDR1 SGHTA and CDR2 FQGTGA. CDR3 sequence reads: CASSRTGTFGELFF. The CDR3 nucleotides read TGTGCCAGCAGTCGGACAGGCACTTTCGGGGAGCTGTTTTTT.

In its sample, this clone was seen a few times. The gene calls are TRBV3-1 (or the pseudogene TRBV3-2) and TRBJ2-7, with D possibly TRBD1 on 5 matching bases. CDR3 size: 15 residues. The germline CDR1 and CDR2 sequences are LGHDT and YNNKEL (reference sequence). Deletions cut 0 bases from V and 0 bases from J, with 9 bases between. The CDR3 loop is CASSQDQGPSYEQYF. The DNA for the CDR3 is TGTGCCAGCAGCCAAGACCAGGGCCCCTCCTACGAGCAGTACTTC.

The CDR3 protein is CASSINRGDTQYF. The CDR3 nucleotides are TGTGCCAGTAGTATAAATCGCGGAGATACGCAGTATTTT. The chain has TRBV19 and TRBJ2-3; D is unresolved. This CDR3 is built from 13 residues. The V and J ends lost 2 bases and 5 bases respectively, with 8 bases between them. Germline CDR1 is LNHDA and CDR2 is SQIVND (reference sequence).

The chain joins TRBV19 to TRBJ2-2; tentative D call: TRBD1 (8 bases). This CDR3 region has 18 residues. CDR1 LNHDA and CDR2 SQIVND come from the germline V gene (reference sequence). V gave up 0 bases and J gave up 0 bases, with 14 bases separating them. The chain's CDR3 is CASSIENRGGANTGELFF. The CDR3, as DNA: TGTGCCAGTAGTATAGAAAACAGGGGGGGAGCGAACACCGGGGAGCTGTTTTTT.

This clone was found once. In nucleotides, the CDR3 is TGTGCCAGCAGCGAGGGACAGGGTAGGGAGACCCAGTACTTC. This codes for CASSEGQGRETQYF. The gene calls are TRBV5-4 and TRBJ2-5; 9 bases match TRBD1. The CDR3 has 14 amino acids. V dropped 4 bases and J dropped 5; count of bases not matched to a gene: 6. Germline loops: CDR1 SGHNT, CDR2 YYREEE (reference sequence).

V and J are TRBV12-3 or TRBV12-4 and TRBJ1-1, with a weak D call TRBD1 (5 bases). The ends were cut back, 3 bases at V and 6 bases at J, with 11 bases in the middle. CDR3 length equals 13 residues. CDR3: CASSFSGEAEAFF. The DNA for the CDR3 is TGTGCCAGCAGTTTTTCGGGGGAGGCTGAAGCTTTCTTT.

The chain uses TRBV29-1 and TRBJ2-5; D is unresolved. Trimming shortened V by 6 bases and J by 3 bases, and 8 bases separated the two germline ends. The germline V gene encodes CDR1 SQVTM and CDR2 ANQGSEA. The length of the CDR3 is 11 residues. The CDR3: CSVQAKETQYF. The CDR3 DNA reads TGCAGCGTCCAGGCTAAAGAGACCCAGTACTTC. The full variable domain, rest sourced from reference TRBV29-1 and TRBJ2-5, is SAVISQKPSRDICQRGTSLTIQCQVDSQVTMMFWYRQQPGQSLTLIATANQGSEATYESGFVIDKFPISRPNLTFSTLTVSNMSPEDSSIYLCSVQAKETQYFGPGTRLLVL.

V is TRBV24-1 and J is TRBJ2-2; 7 bases agree with TRBD1. Germline CDR1 is KGHDR and CDR2 is SFDVKD. The CDR3 is 15 amino acids. Trimming took 7 bases from V and 0 from J; bases not matched to a gene: 4. DNA for the CDR3: TGTGCCACCAGCCGACAGGGAACGAACACCGGGGAGCTGTTTTTT. It encodes CATSRQGTNTGELFF.

V and J are TRBV6-5 and TRBJ2-3, with D possibly TRBD2 on 6 matching bases. Trimming took 6 bases from V and 1 from J, leaving 14 bases between them. Germline V CDR1 and CDR2: MNHEY, SVGAGI. This CDR3 has 15 residues. CDR3 coding DNA: TGTGCCAGCAGGAAAGCGGGCGGGGGCACAGATACGCAGTATTTT. Translated: CASRKAGGGTDTQYF.

J is TRBJ2-1 and V is TRBV11-2; D uncertain. CDR1 and CDR2 from the germline V gene are SGHAT and FQNNGV. With 0 bases removed from V and 6 bases from J, the gap between germline ends came to 12 bases. CDR3 size: 15 residues. In nucleotides, the CDR3 is TGTGCCAGCAGCTTAGATCCCTCCAGGTCCAATGAGCAGTTCTTC. Amino acid sequence: CASSLDPSRSNEQFF.

This clone was observed once. The chain joins TRBV7-2 to TRBJ1-3; tentatively, D is TRBD1 (5 bases). Germline lookup yields CDR1 SGHTA and CDR2 FQGNSA. The V and J ends lost 3 bases and 3 bases respectively, with 9 bases between them. The CDR3 extends over 14 amino acids. CDR3 in amino acids: CASSLAGGGNTIYF. In nucleotides, the CDR3 is TGTGCCAGCAGCTTGGCGGGGGGTGGAAACACCATATATTTT.

The chain is built from TRBV3-1 (or the pseudogene TRBV3-2) and TRBJ2-4; perhaps TRBD2 as D (5 bases). Germline CDR1 reads LGHDT; CDR2 reads YNNKEL (reference sequence). The CDR3 consists of 19 residues. The V end lost 2 bases, the J end lost 1 base, and 21 bases lay between the germline ends. The DNA for the CDR3 is TGTGCCAGCAGCCAAAACCATAGGGTGGGAGACGGCGCCAAAAACATTCAGTACTTC. This codes for CASSQNHRVGDGAKNIQYF.

The gene calls are TRBV28 and TRBJ2-7; perhaps TRBD2 as D (5 bases). The germline V and J ends were trimmed by 7 bases and 0 bases, with 10 bases remaining between them. Germline V gene lookup returns CDR1 MDHEN and CDR2 SYDVKM. CDR3 length: 13 residues. In nucleotides, the CDR3 is TGTGCCAGCAAATCCGGGAACTCCTACGAGCAGTACTTC. Encoded protein: CASKSGNSYEQYF.

The V call is TRBV6-1, the J call TRBJ1-4; D is undetermined. Trimming cost V 3 bases and J 7 bases, with 18 bases left between them. Germline CDR1 is MNHNS and CDR2 is SASEGT. The CDR3 length is 16 residues. CDR3 nucleotides: TGTGCCAGCAGTGACGGGTCAAGTGGCGTAAGTGAAAAACTGTTTTTT. Translation gives CASSDGSSGVSEKLFF.